Below, 18 T cell receptor beta chains from the same sample are listed, as sequenced in a study of shared clonotypes between healthy human individuals. Sequencing used immunoSEQ multiplex PCR; TCRdb keeps in-frame clones, though not all of them. The repertoire holds about 610,000 clones, with about 97% as singletons. Sequencing input: naive CD4+ T cells sorted from blood. Documented subset: CD45RA+ positively selected. The receptors originated from a woman under 40 in good health.

The CDR3 spells CASSLGGLANYNEQFF. The DNA of the CDR3 is TGTGCCAGCAGCTTAGGAGGACTAGCGAACTACAATGAGCAGTTCTTC. The chain couples TRBV11-2 to TRBJ2-1; 9 bases fit TRBD2. Germline loops: CDR1 SGHAT, CDR2 FQNNGV. The CDR3 length is 16 residues. J was trimmed by 3 bases and V by 1 base; bases with no gene match: 4. Using reference TRBV11-2 and TRBJ2-1 for the parts outside the CDR3, the full variable domain is EAGVAQSPRYKIIEKRQSVAFWCNPISGHATLYWYQQILGQGPKLLIQFQNNGVVDDSQLPKDRFSAERLKGVDSTLKIQPAKLEDSAVYLCASSLGGLANYNEQFFGPGTRLTVL.

The genes are TRBV13 and TRBJ2-1, with no clear D. Per the germline V gene, CDR1 is PRHDT and CDR2 is FYEKMQ (reference sequence). The CDR3 extends over 11 amino acids. V was trimmed by 4 bases and J by 7 bases, leaving 5 bases between them. The CDR3: CASSYTNEQFF. DNA for the CDR3: TGTGCCAGCAGCTATACTAATGAGCAGTTCTTC.

This chain connects TRBV28 to TRBJ2-5; TRBD2 matches 10 bases. Germline trimming cut 7 bases from V and 5 bases from J; bases unmatched to any gene: 10. CDR3 size: 15 residues. Germline lookup yields CDR1 MDHEN and CDR2 SYDVKM. In DNA form, the CDR3 reads TGTGCCAGCATTGGACTAGCGGACCACGGGGAGACCCAGTACTTC. Its translation: CASIGLADHGETQYF.

The chain has TRBV30 and TRBJ1-3; the D is unclear. This CDR3 contains 15 residues. Germline V gene sequence: CDR1 GTSNPN, CDR2 SVGIG (reference sequence). V was trimmed by 4 bases and J by 0 bases, leaving 13 bases between them. CDR3 sequence (DNA): TGTGCCTGGACCCAAGGACGGTACTCTGGAAACACCATATATTTT. Protein sequence: CAWTQGRYSGNTIYF.

The V and J genes are TRBV7-6 and TRBJ2-1, with 10 nucleotides matching TRBD2. Germline trimming cut 4 bases from V and 4 bases from J; bases unmatched to any gene: 4. The length of the CDR3 is 15 residues. Germline CDR1 is SGHVS and CDR2 is FNYEAQ. The DNA of the CDR3 is TGTGCCAGCAGCTATCTAGCGGGAGCGTACAATGAGCAGTTCTTC. Protein: CASSYLAGAYNEQFF.

In its sample, this clone was seen once. The rearrangement joins TRBV6-1 to TRBJ1-3; D unclear. The CDR3 extends over 18 amino acids. Trimming shortened V by 2 bases and J by 2 bases, and 19 bases separated the two germline ends. CDR1 and CDR2 from the germline V gene are MNHNS and SASEGT. As DNA, the CDR3 is TGTGCCAGCAGTGAAAGACCGGGCCCTAGATGGACTGGAAACACCATATATTTT. It is translated as CASSERPGPRWTGNTIYF.

The chain carries TRBV7-3 and TRBJ2-3, with 10 bases identical to TRBD2. The J segment lost 5 bases and the V segment lost 1 base, leaving 12 bases of the junction unmatched. Germline V CDR1 and CDR2: SGHTA, FQGTGA. This CDR3 has 18 amino acids. CDR3 loop: CASSLNPPLAGAIDTQYF. CDR3 DNA: TGTGCCAGCAGCTTAAATCCCCCCCTAGCGGGAGCGATAGATACGCAGTATTTT.

The chain employs TRBV9 and TRBJ1-1; D unresolved. CDR3 size: 15 residues. Looked up from germline, CDR1 is SGDLS and CDR2 is YYNGEE. With 0 bases removed from V and 3 bases from J, the gap between germline ends came to 12 bases. CDR3 nucleotides: TGTGCCAGCAGCGTAGAGGTGGCTACGCACACTGAAGCTTTCTTT. Protein sequence: CASSVEVATHTEAFF.

The chain joins TRBV5-1 to TRBJ1-4; TRBD1 matches at 8 bases. V lost 0 bases and J lost 6; bases outside the gene matches: 7. The CDR3 consists of 16 residues. Germline V CDR1 and CDR2: SGHRS, YFSETQ. The CDR3 bases are TGCGCCAGCAGCTTGGCCTCTCAGGGGGCCCATGAAAAACTGTTTTTT. Translation gives CASSLASQGAHEKLFF.

This clone has just a few counts. The chain employs TRBV5-1 and TRBJ1-3, with a weak D call TRBD1 (5 bases). This CDR3 has 15 amino acids. Germline V lookup: CDR1 SGHRS, CDR2 YFSETQ. Trimming removed 4 bases at V and 7 bases at J, with 18 bases between. DNA for the CDR3: TGCGCCAGCAGCGCGGACATCCAAGGTTACAACACCATATATTTT. It is translated as CASSADIQGYNTIYF.

The rearrangement uses TRBV7-9 and TRBJ1-1; 7 bases map to TRBD1. Losses at the gene ends were 1 base for V and 2 bases for J; bases not matched to a gene: 4. The CDR3 runs 15 residues. Looked up from germline, CDR1 is SEHNR and CDR2 is FQNEAQ (reference sequence). Here the CDR3 reads CASSLVTGYNTEAFF. CDR3 bases: TGTGCCAGCAGCTTAGTGACAGGGTACAACACTGAAGCTTTCTTT. Using reference TRBV7-9 and TRBJ1-1 for the parts outside the CDR3, the full variable domain is DTGVSQNPRHKITKRGQNVTFRCDPISEHNRLYWYRQTLGQGPEFLTYFQNEAQLEKSRLLSDRFSAERPKGSFSTLEIQRTEQGDSAMYLCASSLVTGYNTEAFFGQGTRLTVV.

The CDR3 bases are TGCGCCAGCAGCCAAGAAAAGGTCGGCGGGGTCTACGAGCAGTACTTC. Translating gives CASSQEKVGGVYEQYF. The gene calls are TRBV4-1 and TRBJ2-7; D is perhaps TRBD2 (6 bases). The V and J ends lost 0 bases and 3 bases respectively, with 15 bases between them. The CDR3 is 16 residues long. CDR1 and CDR2 (germline): MGHRA, YSYEKL.

The chain couples TRBV7-2 to TRBJ2-7, with D possibly TRBD2 on 5 matching bases. Germline CDR1 SGHTA, CDR2 FQGNSA. Trimming left V 0 bases short and J 5 bases short, with 8 bases between. CDR3 size: 13 residues. The CDR3 protein is CASSLAGINEQYF. The CDR3 region has the DNA TGTGCCAGCAGCTTAGCCGGGATCAACGAGCAGTACTTC.

The CDR3 DNA is TGTGCCAGTAGTACGATAGGGGGCGTTGAGCAGTTCTTC. Translated: CASSTIGGVEQFF. The chain is built from TRBV19 and TRBJ2-1, with 7 positions matching TRBD1. CDR3 length: 13 amino acids. The germline V gene has CDR1 LNHDA and CDR2 SQIVND (reference sequence). Trimming took 4 bases from V and 9 from J; bases not matched to a gene: 6.

The gene calls are TRBV5-1 and TRBJ2-7; D not certain. This CDR3 spans 14 amino acids. The V end lost 0 bases, the J end lost 2 bases, and 9 bases lay between the germline ends. Germline-derived CDR1 and CDR2 are SGHRS and YFSETQ. DNA of the CDR3: TGCGCCAGCAGCTTGGCCTTCGACGCCTACGAGCAGTACTTC. Translation: CASSLAFDAYEQYF.

The chain recombines TRBV4-1 with TRBJ1-5; no clear D gene. CDR1 MGHRA and CDR2 YSYEKL come from the germline V gene. The V gene lost 1 base and the J gene lost 6 bases, with 10 bases spanning the gap. This CDR3 has 14 residues. The CDR3 sequence is CASSQVRVAQPQHF. For the CDR3, the DNA is TGCGCCAGCAGCCAAGTGCGTGTGGCTCAGCCCCAGCATTTT.

V gene TRBV5-4 combines with J gene TRBJ2-5, with 8 positions matching TRBD2. TRBJ2-7 explains the end of the DNA better; the J call may be wrong. The CDR3 length is 16 residues. Per the germline V gene, CDR1 is SGHNT and CDR2 is YYREEE (reference sequence). CDR3 loop: CASSLAGGTRRYEQYF. The DNA of the CDR3 is TGTGCCAGCAGCTTGGCCGGCGGGACTAGAAGGTACGAGCAGTACTTC.

The J gene is TRBJ2-2, the V gene TRBV15; maybe TRBD2 (6 bases). This CDR3 comprises 15 residues. The germline gives CDR1 LNHNV, CDR2 YYDKDF (reference sequence). Deletions cut 0 bases from V and 5 bases from J, with 10 bases between. DNA for the CDR3: TGTGCCACCAGCAGAGACGTGGCGGGGACCGGGGAGCTGTTTTTT. Encoded protein: CATSRDVAGTGELFF.